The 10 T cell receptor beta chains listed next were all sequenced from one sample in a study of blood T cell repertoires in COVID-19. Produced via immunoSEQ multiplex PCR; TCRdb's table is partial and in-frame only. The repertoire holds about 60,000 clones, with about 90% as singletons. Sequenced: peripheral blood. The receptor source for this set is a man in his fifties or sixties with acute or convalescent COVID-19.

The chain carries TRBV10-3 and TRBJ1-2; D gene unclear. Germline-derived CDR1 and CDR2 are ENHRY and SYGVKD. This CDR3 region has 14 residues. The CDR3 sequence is CAFEAPLERQGYTF. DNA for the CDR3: TGTGCGTTCGAAGCCCCCTTAGAGCGTCAGGGCTACACCTTC.

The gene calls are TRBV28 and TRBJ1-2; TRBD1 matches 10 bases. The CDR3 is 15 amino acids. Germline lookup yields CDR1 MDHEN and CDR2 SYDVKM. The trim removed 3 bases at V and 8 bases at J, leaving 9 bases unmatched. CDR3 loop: CASSFSVGTGVGYTF. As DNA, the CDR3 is TGTGCCAGCAGTTTTTCTGTGGGGACAGGGGTAGGCTACACCTTC.

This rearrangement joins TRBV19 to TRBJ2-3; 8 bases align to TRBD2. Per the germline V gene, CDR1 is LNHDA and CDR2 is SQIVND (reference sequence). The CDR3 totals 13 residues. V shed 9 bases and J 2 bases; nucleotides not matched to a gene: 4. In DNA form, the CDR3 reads TGTGCCAGCAGCGGGGGAACCACAGATACGCAGTATTTT. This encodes CASSGGTTDTQYF.

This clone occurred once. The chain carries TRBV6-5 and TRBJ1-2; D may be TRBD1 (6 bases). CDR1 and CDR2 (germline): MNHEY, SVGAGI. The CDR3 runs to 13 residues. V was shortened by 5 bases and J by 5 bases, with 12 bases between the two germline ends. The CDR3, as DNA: TGTGCCAGCAGTACGGCAGGGGAGTATGGCTACACCTTC. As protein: CASSTAGEYGYTF.

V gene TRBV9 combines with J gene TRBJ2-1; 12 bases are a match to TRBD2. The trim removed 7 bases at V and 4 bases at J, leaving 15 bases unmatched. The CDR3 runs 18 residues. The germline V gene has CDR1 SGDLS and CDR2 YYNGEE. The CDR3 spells CASGSGLAGRRLYNEQFF. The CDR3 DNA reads TGTGCCAGCGGTTCGGGACTAGCGGGCCGGCGCCTTTACAATGAGCAGTTCTTC.

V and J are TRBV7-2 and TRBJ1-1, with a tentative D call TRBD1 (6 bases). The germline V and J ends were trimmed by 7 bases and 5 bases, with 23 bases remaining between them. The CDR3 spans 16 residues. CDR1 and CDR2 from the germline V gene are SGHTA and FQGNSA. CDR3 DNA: TGTGCCAGCACCCCTGGGGGCGGGGGAAGGTTAACTGAAGCTTTCTTT. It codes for CASTPGGGGRLTEAFF.

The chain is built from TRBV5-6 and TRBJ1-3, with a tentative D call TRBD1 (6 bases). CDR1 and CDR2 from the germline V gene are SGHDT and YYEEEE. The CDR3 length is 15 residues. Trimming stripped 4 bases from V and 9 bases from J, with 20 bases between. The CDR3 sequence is CASSRRLGQVRTIYF. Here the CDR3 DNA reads TGTGCCAGCAGCAGAAGGCTGGGACAAGTCCGCACCATATATTTT.

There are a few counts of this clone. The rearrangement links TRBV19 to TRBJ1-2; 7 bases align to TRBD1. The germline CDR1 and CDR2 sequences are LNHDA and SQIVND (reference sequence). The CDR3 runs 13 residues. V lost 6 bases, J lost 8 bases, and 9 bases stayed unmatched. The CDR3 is CASSPGRQGGYTF. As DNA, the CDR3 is TGTGCCAGTAGCCCCGGGAGACAGGGAGGCTACACCTTC. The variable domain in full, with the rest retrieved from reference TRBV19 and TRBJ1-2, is DGGITQSPKYLFRKEGQNVTLSCEQNLNHDAMYWYRQDPGQGLRLIYYSQIVNDFQKGDIAEGYSVSREKKESFPLTVTSAQKNPTAFYLCASSPGRQGGYTFGSGTRLTVV.

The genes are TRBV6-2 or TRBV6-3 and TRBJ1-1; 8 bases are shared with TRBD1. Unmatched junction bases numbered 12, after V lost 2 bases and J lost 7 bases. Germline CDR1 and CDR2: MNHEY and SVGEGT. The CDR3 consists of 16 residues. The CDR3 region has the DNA TGTGCCAGCAGTTACGGGCAGGGGGCGTTGACGGGTGAAGCTTTCTTT. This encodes CASSYGQGALTGEAFF.

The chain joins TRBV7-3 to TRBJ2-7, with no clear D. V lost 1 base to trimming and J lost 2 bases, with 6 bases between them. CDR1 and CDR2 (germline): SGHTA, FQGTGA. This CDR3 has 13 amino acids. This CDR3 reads CASSLNGAYEQYF. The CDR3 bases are TGTGCCAGCAGCTTAAACGGAGCCTACGAGCAGTACTTC.